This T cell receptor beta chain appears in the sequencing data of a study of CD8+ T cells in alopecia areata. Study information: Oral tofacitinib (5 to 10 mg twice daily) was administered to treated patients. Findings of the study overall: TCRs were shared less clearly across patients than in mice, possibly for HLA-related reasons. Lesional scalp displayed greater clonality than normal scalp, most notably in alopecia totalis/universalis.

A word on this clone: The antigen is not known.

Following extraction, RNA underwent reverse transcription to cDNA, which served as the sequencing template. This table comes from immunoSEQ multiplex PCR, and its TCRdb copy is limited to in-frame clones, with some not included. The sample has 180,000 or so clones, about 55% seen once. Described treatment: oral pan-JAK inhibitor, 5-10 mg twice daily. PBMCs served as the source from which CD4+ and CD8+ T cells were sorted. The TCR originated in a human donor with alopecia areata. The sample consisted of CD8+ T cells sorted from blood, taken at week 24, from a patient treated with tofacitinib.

The CDR3 nucleotides are TGCGCCAGCAGCCAAGATTTGAAGGGGGGAGGCGATACGCAGTATTTT. It is translated as CASSQDLKGGGDTQYF. The rearrangement joins TRBV4-3 to TRBJ2-3; D tentatively fits TRBD1 or TRBD2 (6 bases each). CDR1 LGHNA and CDR2 YSLEER come from the germline V gene. CDR3 length: 16 residues. V was pared by 0 bases and J by 6 bases, with 16 bases between.